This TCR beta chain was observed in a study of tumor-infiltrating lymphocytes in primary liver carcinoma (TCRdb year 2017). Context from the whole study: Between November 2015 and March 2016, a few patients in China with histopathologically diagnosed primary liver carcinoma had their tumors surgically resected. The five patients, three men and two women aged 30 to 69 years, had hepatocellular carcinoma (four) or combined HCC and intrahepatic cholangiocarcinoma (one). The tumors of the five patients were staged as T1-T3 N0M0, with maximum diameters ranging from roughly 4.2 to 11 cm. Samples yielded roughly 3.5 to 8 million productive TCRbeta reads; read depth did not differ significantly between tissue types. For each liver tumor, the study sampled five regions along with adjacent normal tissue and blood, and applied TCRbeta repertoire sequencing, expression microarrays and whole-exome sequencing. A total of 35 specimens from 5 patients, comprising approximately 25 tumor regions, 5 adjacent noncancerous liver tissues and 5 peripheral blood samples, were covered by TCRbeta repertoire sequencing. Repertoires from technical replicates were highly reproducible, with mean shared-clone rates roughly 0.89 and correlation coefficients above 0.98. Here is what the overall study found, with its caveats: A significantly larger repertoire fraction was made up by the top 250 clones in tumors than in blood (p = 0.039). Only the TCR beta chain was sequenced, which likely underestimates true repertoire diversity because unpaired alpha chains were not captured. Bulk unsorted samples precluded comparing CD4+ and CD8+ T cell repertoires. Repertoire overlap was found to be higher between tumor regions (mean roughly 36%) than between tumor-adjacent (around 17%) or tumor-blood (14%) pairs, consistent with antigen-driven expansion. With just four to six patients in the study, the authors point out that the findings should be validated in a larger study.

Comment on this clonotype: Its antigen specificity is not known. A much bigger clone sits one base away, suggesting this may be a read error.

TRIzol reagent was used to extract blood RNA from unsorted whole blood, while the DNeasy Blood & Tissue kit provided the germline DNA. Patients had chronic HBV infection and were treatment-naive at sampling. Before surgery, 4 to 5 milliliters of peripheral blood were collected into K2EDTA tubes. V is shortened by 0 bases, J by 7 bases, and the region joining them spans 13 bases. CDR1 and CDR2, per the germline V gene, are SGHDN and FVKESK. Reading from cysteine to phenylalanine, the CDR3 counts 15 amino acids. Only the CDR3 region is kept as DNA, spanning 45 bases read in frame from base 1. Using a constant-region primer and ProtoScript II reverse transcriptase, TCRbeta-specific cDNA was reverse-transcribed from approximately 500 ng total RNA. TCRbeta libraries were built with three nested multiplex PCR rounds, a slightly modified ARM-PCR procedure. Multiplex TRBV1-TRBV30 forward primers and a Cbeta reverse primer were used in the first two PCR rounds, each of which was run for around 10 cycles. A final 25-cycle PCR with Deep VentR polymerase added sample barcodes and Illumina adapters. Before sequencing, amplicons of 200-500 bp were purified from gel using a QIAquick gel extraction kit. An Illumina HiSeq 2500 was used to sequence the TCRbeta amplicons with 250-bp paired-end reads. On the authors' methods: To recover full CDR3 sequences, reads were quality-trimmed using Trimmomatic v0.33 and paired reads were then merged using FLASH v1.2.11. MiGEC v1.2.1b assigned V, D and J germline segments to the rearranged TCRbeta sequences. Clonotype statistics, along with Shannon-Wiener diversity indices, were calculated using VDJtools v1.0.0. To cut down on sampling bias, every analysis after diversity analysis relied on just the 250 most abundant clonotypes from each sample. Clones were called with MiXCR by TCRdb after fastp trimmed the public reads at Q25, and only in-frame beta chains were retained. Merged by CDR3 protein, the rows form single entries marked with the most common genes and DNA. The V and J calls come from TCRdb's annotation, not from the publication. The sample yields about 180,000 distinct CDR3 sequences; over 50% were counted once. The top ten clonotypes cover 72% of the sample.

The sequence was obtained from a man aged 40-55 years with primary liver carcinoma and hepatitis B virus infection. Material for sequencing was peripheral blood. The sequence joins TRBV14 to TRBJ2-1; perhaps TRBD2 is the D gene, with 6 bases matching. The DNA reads TGTGCCAGCAGCCAAGATTTGGGACTGCGGAATGAGCAGTTCTTC. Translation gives CASSQDLGLRNEQFF.